Shown below are 4 T cell receptor beta chains from a single sample sequenced in a study of memory CD4+ T cells and cytomegalovirus serostatus. The data were produced by immunoSEQ multiplex PCR, yet TCRdb's version contains in-frame clones alone and is incomplete. The sample has about 56,000 clones, about four fifths seen once. Single viable CD3+CD4+CD8-CD45RO+ cells were sorted as the memory CD4+ T cells. Sequenced: memory CD4+ T cells from blood. Receptor source: an adult in good health and CMV-seronegative.

The chain uses TRBV13 and TRBJ1-2; a possible D gene is TRBD1 (6 bases). The V end lost 5 bases, the J end lost 3 bases, and 16 bases lay between the germline ends. This CDR3 contains 15 residues. Germline CDR1 is PRHDT and CDR2 is FYEKMQ (reference sequence). The CDR3: CASSRPGEKDYGYTF. The CDR3 nucleotides read TGTGCCAGCAGCCGCCCAGGGGAGAAGGACTATGGCTACACCTTC.

This chain uses TRBV9 with TRBJ1-6; TRBD1 might be the D (6 bases). The germline V and J ends were trimmed by 3 bases and 6 bases, with 13 bases remaining between them. This CDR3 has 15 amino acids. The germline gives CDR1 SGDLS, CDR2 YYNGEE. CDR3 bases: TGTGCCAGCAGCGGCGGACAGAACCTTAATTCACCCCTCCACTTT. As protein: CASSGGQNLNSPLHF.

This clone was seen more than once but under ten times. This chain links TRBV15 with TRBJ1-5, with unresolved D. Germline V CDR1 and CDR2: LNHNV, YYDKDF (reference sequence). This CDR3 is built from 15 residues. V lost 0 bases, J lost 5 bases, and 11 bases lay in between. The CDR3 here is CATSRDLHNDQPQHF. DNA of the CDR3: TGTGCCACCAGCAGAGATCTCCACAACGATCAGCCCCAGCATTTT.

The chain is built from TRBV7-3 and TRBJ2-5; D is possibly TRBD2 (6 bases). CDR3 size: 13 residues. Trimming pared 2 bases from V and 5 bases from J, leaving 9 bases between. Germline CDR1 reads SGHTA; CDR2 reads FQGTGA. The CDR3: CASSLGGRETQYF. The CDR3 coding sequence is TGTGCCAGCAGCTTAGGGGGGAGGGAGACCCAGTACTTC.